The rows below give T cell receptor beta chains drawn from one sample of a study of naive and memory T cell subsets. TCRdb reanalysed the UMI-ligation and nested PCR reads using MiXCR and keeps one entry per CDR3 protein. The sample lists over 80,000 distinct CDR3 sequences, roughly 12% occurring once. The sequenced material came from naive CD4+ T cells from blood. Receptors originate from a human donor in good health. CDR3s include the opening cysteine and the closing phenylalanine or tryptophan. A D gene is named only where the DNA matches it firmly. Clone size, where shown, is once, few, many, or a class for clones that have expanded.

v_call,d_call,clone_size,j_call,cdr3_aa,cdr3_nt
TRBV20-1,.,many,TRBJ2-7,CSARDRGQSVEQYF,TGCAGTGCTAGAGATCGAGGACAGTCGGTCGAGCAGTACTTC
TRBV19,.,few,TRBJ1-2,CASSLPSYGYTF,TGTGCCAGTAGTCTCCCCAGCTATGGCTACACCTTC
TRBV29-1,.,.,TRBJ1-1,CSVELRASNTEAFF,TGCAGCGTAGAACTCAGGGCCTCGAACACTGAAGCTTTCTTT
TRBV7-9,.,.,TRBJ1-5,CASSYHLGPTPSNQPQHF,TGTGCCAGCAGCTATCACCTCGGCCCCACACCTAGCAATCAGCCCCAGCATTTT
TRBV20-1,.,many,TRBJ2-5,CSAPTVETQYF,TGCAGTGCCCCGACAGTGGAGACCCAGTACTTC
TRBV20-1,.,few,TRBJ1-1,CSARGDQYTEAFF,TGCAGTGCTAGAGGGGACCAATACACTGAAGCTTTCTTT
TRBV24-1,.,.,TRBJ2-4,CATSDPGVQQNIQYF,TGTGCCACCAGTGATCCCGGGGTGCAGCAAAACATTCAGTACTTC
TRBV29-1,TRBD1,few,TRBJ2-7,CSALGQGTYEQYF,TGCAGCGCCTTGGGACAGGGCACCTACGAGCAGTACTTC
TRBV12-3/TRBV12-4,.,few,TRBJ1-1,CASSLNGGSTEAFF,TGTGCCAGCAGTTTGAACGGGGGAAGCACTGAAGCTTTCTTT
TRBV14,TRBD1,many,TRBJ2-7,CASSDPGTGRYEQYF,TGTGCCAGCAGCGATCCCGGGACAGGCCGCTACGAGCAGTACTTC
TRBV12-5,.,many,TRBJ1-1,CASGVGGPTEAFF,TGTGCTAGTGGGGTGGGGGGCCCGACTGAAGCTTTCTTT
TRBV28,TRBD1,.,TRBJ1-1,CASSRRDRADEAFF,TGTGCCAGCAGTCGACGGGACAGGGCCGATGAAGCTTTCTTT
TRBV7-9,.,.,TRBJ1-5,CASSTGQYQPQHF,TGTGCCAGCAGCACTGGGCAGTATCAGCCCCAGCATTTT
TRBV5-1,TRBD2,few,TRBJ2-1,CASSWTSGRVGEQFF,TGCGCCAGCAGCTGGACTAGCGGGAGGGTTGGTGAGCAGTTCTTC
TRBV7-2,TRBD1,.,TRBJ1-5,CASSLRDRINQPQHF,TGTGCCAGCAGCTTAAGGGACAGGATAAATCAGCCCCAGCATTTT
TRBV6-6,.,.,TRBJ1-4,CASTPNSEKLFF,TGTGCCAGCACCCCCAATTCTGAAAAACTGTTTTTT
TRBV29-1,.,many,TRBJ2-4,CSAIPGALAKNIQYF,TGCAGCGCCATACCAGGGGCATTAGCCAAAAACATTCAGTACTTC
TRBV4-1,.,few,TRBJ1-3,CASSQERSGNTIYF,TGCGCCAGCAGCCAAGAGAGATCTGGAAACACCATATATTTT
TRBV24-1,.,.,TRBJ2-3,CATSPTSTDTQYF,TGTGCCACCAGCCCTACCTCAACAGATACGCAGTATTTT
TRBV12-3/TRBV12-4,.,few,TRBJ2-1,CASSTNEQFF,TGTGCCAGCAGCACGAATGAGCAGTTCTTC
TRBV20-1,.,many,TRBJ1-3,CSAGRGPDGNTIYF,TGCAGTGCTGGCAGGGGACCGGATGGAAACACCATATATTTT
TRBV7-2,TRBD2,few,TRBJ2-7,CASSLAAHEQYF,TGTGCCAGCAGCCTAGCGGCCCACGAGCAGTACTTC
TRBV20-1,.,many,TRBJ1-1,CSAQQRNTEAFF,TGCAGTGCGCAACAGAGGAACACTGAAGCTTTCTTT
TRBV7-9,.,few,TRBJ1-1,CASSTPRGGGTEAFF,TGTGCCAGCAGCACACCTAGGGGTGGGGGCACTGAAGCTTTCTTT
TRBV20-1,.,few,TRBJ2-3,CSAPRFGTDTQYF,TGCAGTGCCCCCCGATTCGGTACAGATACGCAGTATTTT
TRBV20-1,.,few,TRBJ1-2,CSARREVNYGYTF,TGCAGTGCTAGGCGGGAAGTTAACTATGGCTACACCTTC
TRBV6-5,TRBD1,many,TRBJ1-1,CASSRFAGGLNTEAFF,TGTGCCAGCAGCCGATTCGCAGGGGGCCTGAACACTGAAGCTTTCTTT
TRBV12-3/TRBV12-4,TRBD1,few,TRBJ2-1,CASSSRDRELYEQFF,TGTGCCAGCAGTTCCCGGGACAGGGAATTATATGAGCAGTTCTTC
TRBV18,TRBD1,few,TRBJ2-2,CASSPGQGRTGELFF,TGTGCCAGCTCACCAGGACAGGGGAGGACCGGGGAGCTGTTTTTT
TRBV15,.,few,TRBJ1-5,CATTGGEARPQHF,TGTGCCACCACTGGGGGGGAGGCTCGGCCCCAGCATTTT
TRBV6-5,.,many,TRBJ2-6,CASSPLSGSGANVLTF,TGTGCCAGCAGTCCGCTCTCCGGCTCTGGGGCCAACGTCCTGACTTTC
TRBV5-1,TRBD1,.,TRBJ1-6,CASSRQGVDYNSPLHF,TGCGCCAGCAGCCGACAGGGGGTGGACTATAATTCACCCCTCCACTTT
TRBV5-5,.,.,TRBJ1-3,CASSFVYGHLGNTIYF,TGTGCCAGCAGCTTCGTCTATGGACATCTAGGAAACACCATATATTTT